The 2 T cell receptor beta chains below were found in one sample sequenced in a study. TCRdb reprocessed the RT-PCR reads via MiXCR and lists one record per CDR3 protein. The sample lists 650,000 to 800,000 distinct CDR3 sequences; more than 13% were seen once. The sequenced sample consisted of memory CD4+ T cells from blood. The source is a female donor in good health, serving as a healthy control.

J is TRBJ2-1 and V is TRBV20-1; D tentatively reads TRBD1 or TRBD2 (5 bases each). The V end lost 1 base, the J end lost 6 bases, and 13 bases lay between the germline ends. Per germline, CDR1 DFQATT and CDR2 SNEGSKA (reference sequence). The length of the CDR3 is 14 residues. The chain's CDR3 is CSARGGERVNEQFF. The CDR3 DNA follows: TGCAGTGCTAGAGGAGGGGAACGGGTCAATGAGCAGTTCTTC.

This clonotype came up a few times. This chain uses TRBV27 with TRBJ2-2; 7 nucleotides match TRBD1. J lost 1 base, V lost 0 bases, and 2 bases had no gene match. The CDR3 totals 16 residues. From germline, CDR1 is MNHEY and CDR2 SMNVEV (reference sequence). CDR3 sequence: CASSLSGQVNTGELFF. The CDR3 coding sequence is TGTGCCAGCAGTTTATCAGGACAGGTGAACACCGGGGAGCTGTTTTTT.